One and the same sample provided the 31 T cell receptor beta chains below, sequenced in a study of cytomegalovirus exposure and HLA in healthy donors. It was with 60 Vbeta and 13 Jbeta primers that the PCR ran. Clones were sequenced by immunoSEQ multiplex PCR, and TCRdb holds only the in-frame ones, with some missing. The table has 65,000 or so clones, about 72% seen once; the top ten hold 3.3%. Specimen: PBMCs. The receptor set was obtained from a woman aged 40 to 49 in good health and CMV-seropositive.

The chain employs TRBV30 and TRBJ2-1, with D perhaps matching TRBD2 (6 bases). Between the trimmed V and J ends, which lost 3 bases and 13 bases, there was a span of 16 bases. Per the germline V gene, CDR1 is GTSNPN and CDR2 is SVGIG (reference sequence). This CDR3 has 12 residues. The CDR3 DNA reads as TGTGCCTGGAGGGGAGGACACCTTGGACAGTTCTTC. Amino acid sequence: CAWRGGHLGQFF.

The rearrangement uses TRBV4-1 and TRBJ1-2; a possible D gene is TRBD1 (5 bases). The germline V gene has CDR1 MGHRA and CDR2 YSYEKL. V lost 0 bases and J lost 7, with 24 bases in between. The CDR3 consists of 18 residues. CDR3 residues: CASSQDHQFGASRGGYTF. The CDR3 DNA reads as TGCGCCAGCAGCCAAGATCATCAGTTCGGGGCGTCGCGGGGTGGCTACACCTTC.

The CDR3 spells CASRVRYRYEQYF. DNA of the CDR3: TGTGCCAGCAGGGTTAGATACCGTTACGAGCAGTACTTC. The chain has TRBV2 and TRBJ2-7; the D is unclear. V was shortened by 6 bases and J by 4 bases, with 13 bases between the two germline ends. CDR3 length: 13 amino acids. The germline CDR1 and CDR2 sequences are SNHLY and FYNNEI.

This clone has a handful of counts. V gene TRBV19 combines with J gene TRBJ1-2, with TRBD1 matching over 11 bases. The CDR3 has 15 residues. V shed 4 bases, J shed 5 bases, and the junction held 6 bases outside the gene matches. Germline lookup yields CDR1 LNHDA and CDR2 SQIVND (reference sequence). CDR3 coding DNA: TGTGCCAGTAGTACTACCGGGACAGGGGGGTATGGCTACACCTTC. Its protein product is CASSTTGTGGYGYTF.

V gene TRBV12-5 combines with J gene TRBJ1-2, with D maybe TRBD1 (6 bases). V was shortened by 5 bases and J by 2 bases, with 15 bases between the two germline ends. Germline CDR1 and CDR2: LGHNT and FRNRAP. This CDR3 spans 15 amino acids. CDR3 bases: TGTGCTAGTGGTCACCAGGGGCCTCCGAACTATGGCTACACCTTC. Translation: CASGHQGPPNYGYTF. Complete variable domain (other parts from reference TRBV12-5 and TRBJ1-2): DARVTQTPRHKVTEMGQEVTMRCQPILGHNTVFWYRQTMMQGLELLAYFRNRAPLDDSGMPKDRFSAEMPDATLATLKIQPSEPRDSAVYFCASGHQGPPNYGYTFGSGTRLTVV.

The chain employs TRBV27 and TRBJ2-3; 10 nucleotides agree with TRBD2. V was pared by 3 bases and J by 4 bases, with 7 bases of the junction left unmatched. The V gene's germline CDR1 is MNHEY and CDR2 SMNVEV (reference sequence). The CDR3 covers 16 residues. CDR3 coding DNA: TGTGCCAGCAGTTTGGGAGCGGGGGGGCTGTCAGATACGCAGTATTTT. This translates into CASSLGAGGLSDTQYF.

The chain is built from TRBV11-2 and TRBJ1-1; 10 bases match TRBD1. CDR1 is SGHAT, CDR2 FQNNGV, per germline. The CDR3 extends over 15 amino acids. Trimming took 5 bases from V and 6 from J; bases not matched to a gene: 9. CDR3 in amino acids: CASSGWTGGRAEAFF. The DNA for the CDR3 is TGTGCCAGCAGCGGGTGGACAGGGGGTCGGGCTGAAGCTTTCTTT.

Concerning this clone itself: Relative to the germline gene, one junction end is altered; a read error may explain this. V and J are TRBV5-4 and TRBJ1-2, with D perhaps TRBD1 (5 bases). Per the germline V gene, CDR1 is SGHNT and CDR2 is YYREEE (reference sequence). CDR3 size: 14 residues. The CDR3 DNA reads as TGTGCCAGCAGCTCAAACGGGGGGAACTATGTCTACACCTTC. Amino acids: CASSSNGGNYVYTF.

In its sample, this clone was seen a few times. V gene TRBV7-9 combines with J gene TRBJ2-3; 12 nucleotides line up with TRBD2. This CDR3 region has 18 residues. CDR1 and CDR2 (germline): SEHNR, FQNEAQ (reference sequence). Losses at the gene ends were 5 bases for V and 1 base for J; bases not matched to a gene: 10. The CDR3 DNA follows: TGTGCCAGCAGCCTCCCCCGCCGACTAGCGGGGGGCACAGATACGCAGTATTTT. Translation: CASSLPRRLAGGTDTQYF.

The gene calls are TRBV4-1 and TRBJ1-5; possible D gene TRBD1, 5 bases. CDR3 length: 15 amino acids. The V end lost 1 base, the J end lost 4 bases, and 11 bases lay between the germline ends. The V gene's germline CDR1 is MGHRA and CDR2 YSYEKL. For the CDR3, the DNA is TGCGCCAGCAGCCAAGTTGGGGCGGGGAATCAGCCCCAGCATTTT. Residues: CASSQVGAGNQPQHF.

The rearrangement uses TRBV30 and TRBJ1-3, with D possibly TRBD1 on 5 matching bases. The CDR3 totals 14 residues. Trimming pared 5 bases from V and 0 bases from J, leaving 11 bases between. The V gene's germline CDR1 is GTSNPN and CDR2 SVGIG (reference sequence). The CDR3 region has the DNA TGTGCCTGGGGCACGGACATCTCTGGAAACACCATATATTTT. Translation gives CAWGTDISGNTIYF.

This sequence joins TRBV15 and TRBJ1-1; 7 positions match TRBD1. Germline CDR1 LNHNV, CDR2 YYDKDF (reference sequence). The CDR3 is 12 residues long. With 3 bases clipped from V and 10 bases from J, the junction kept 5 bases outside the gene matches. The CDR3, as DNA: TGTGCCACCAGCAGCTTTCAGGGGGGAGCTTTCTTT. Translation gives CATSSFQGGAFF. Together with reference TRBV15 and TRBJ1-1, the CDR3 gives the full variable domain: DAMVIQNPRYQVTQFGKPVTLSCSQTLNHNVMYWYQQKSSQAPKLLFHYYDKDFNNEADTPDNFQSRRPNTSFCFLDIRSPGLGDTAMYLCATSSFQGGAFFGQGTRLTVV.

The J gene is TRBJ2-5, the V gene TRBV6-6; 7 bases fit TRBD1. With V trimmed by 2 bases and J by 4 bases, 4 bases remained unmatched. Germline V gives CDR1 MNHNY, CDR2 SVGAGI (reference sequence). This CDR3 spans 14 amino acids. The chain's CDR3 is CASSYKGGIETQYF. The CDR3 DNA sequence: TGTGCCAGCAGTTACAAAGGGGGCATAGAGACCCAGTACTTC.

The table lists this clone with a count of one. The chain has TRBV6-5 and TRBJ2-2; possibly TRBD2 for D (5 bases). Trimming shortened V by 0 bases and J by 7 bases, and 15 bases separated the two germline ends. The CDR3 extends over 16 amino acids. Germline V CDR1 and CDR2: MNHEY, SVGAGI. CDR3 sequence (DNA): TGTGCCAGCAGTTACTCGACTATCTCCCCCGGCGGGGAGCTGTTTTTT. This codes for CASSYSTISPGGELFF.

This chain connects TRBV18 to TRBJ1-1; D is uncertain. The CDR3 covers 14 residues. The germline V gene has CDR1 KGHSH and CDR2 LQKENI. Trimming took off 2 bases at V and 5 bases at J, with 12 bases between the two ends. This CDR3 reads CASSPVGEGTEAFF. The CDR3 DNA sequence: TGTGCCAGCTCACCAGTGGGAGAAGGTACTGAAGCTTTCTTT.

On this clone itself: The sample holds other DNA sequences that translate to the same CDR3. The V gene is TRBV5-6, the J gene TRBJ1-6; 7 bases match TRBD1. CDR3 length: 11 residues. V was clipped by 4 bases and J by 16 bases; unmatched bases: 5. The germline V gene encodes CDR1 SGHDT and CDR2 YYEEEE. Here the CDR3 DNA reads TGTGCCAGCAGCCGGACAGGCCCACTCCACTTT. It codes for CASSRTGPLHF. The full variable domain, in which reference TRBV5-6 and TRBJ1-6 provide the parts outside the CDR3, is DAGVTQSPTHLIKTRGQQVTLRCSPKSGHDTVSWYQQALGQGPQFIFQYYEEEERQRGNFPDRFSGHQFPNYSSELNVNALLLGDSALYLCASSRTGPLHFGNGTRLTVT.

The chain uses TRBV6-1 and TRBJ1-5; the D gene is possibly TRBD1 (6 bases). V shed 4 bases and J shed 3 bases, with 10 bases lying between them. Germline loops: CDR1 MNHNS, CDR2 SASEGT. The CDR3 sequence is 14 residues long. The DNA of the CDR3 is TGTGCCAGCAGTGTCGACAGGTCCAATCAGCCCCAGCATTTT. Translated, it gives CASSVDRSNQPQHF.

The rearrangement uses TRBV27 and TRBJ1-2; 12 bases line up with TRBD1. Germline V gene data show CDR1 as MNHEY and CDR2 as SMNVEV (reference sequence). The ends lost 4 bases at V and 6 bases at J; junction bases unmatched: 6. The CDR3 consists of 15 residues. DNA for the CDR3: TGTGCCAGCAGTTGGGACAGGGGGCGTGGGGATGGCTACACCTTC. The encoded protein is CASSWDRGRGDGYTF.

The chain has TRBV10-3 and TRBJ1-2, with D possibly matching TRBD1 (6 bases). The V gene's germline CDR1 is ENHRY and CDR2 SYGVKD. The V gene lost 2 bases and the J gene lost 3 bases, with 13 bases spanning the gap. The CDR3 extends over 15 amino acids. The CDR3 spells CAISERGGRDYGYTF. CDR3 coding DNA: TGTGCCATCAGTGAGCGGGGGGGCAGAGACTATGGCTACACCTTC.

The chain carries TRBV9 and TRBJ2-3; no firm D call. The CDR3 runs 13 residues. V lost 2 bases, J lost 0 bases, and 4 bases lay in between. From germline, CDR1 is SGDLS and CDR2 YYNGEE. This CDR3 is CASSVFSTDTQYF. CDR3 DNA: TGTGCCAGCAGCGTCTTCAGCACAGATACGCAGTATTTT.

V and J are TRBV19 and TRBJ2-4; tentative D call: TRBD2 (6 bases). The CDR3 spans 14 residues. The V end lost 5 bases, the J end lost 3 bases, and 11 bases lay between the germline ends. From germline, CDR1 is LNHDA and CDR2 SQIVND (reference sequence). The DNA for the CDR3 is TGTGCCAGTAGTCCGGGACTCCACAAAAACATTCAGTACTTC. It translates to CASSPGLHKNIQYF.

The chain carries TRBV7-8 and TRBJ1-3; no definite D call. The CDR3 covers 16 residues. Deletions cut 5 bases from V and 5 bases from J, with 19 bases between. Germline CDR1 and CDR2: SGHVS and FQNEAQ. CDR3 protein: CASSARFREKRNTIYF. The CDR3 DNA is TGTGCCAGCAGCGCCAGGTTTAGGGAGAAGAGAAACACCATATATTTT.

The CDR3 sequence is CASCRDSYPYSPLHF. The CDR3 DNA reads TGTGCCAGTTGCCGGGACAGTTACCCTTATTCACCCCTCCACTTT. The genes are TRBV19 and TRBJ1-6; 7 positions agree with TRBD1. CDR1 and CDR2 from the germline V gene are LNHDA and SQIVND (reference sequence). The CDR3 contains 15 residues. Trimming removed 8 bases from V and 8 bases from J; junction bases left unmatched: 12.

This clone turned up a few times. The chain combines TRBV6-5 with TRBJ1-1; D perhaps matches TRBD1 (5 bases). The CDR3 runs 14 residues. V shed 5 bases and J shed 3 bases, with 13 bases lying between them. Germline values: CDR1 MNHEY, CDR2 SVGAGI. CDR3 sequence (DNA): TGTGCCAGCAGTCCCGTGGGAGGGGACACTGAAGCTTTCTTT. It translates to CASSPVGGDTEAFF.

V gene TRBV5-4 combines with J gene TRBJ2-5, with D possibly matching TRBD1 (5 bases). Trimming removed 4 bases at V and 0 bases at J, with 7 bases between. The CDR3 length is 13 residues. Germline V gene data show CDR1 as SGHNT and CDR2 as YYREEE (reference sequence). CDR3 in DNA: TGTGCCAGCAGCATACAGGACCAAGAGACCCAGTACTTC. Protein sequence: CASSIQDQETQYF.

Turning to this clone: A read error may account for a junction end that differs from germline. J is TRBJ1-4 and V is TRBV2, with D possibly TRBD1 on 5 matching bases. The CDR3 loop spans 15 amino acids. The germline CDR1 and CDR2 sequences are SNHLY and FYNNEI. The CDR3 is CASLKTRDSNEKLFF. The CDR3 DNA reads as TGTGCCAGCCTAAAAACCAGGGATTCTAACGAAAAACTGTTTTTT.

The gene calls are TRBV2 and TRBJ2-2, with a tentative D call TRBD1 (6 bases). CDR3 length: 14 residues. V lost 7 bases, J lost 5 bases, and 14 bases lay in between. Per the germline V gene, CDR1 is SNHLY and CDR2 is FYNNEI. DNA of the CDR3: TGTGCCAGCACCTTCGCACAGGGAACCGGGGAGCTGTTTTTT. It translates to CASTFAQGTGELFF.

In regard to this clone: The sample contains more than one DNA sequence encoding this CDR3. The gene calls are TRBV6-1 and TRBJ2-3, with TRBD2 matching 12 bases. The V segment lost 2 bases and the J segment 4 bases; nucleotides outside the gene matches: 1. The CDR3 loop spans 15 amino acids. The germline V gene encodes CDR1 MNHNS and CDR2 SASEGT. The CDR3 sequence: CASSELAGGPDTQYF. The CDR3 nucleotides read TGTGCCAGCAGTGAACTAGCGGGGGGGCCAGATACGCAGTATTTT.

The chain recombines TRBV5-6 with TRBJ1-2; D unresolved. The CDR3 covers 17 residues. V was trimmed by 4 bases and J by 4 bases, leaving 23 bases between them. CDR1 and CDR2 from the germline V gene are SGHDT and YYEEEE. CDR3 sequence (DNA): TGTGCCAGCAGCCTATGGAGGTTTTCGAGTGACCCCTATGGCTACACCTTC. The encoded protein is CASSLWRFSSDPYGYTF.

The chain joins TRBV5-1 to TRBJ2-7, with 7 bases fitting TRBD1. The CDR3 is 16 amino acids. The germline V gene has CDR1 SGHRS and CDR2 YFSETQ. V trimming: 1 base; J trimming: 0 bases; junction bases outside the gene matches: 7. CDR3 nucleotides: TGCGCCAGCAGCTTGAGGGAACAGGGGACCTCCTACGAGCAGTACTTC. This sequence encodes CASSLREQGTSYEQYF.

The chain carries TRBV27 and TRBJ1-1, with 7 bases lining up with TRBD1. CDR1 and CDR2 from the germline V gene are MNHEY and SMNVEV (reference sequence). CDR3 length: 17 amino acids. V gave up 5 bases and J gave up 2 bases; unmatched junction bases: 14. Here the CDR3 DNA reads TGTGCCAGCAGTAGAGATCGGACAGGCGATCTTAACACTGAAGCTTTCTTT. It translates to CASSRDRTGDLNTEAFF.